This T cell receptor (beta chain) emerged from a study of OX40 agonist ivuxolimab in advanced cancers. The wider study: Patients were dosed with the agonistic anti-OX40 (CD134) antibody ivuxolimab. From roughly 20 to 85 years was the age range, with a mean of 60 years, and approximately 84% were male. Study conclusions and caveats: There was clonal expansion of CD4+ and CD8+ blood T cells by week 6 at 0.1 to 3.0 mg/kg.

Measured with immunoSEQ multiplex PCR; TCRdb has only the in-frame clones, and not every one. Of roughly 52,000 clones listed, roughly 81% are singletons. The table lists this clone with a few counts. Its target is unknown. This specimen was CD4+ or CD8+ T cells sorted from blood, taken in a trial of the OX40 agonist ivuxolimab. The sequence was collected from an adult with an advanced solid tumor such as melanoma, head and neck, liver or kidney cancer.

The DNA of the CDR3 is TGTGCCAGCAGTTTCAGTCCAGGGGGCCGGTCAAACACTGAAGCTTTCTTT. Its protein product is CASSFSPGGRSNTEAFF. V usage is TRBV27 and J usage is TRBJ1-1; 8 bases map to TRBD1. CDR3 size: 17 residues. The V gene's germline CDR1 is MNHEY and CDR2 SMNVEV (reference sequence). Trimming at V came to 3 bases and at J to 2 bases, leaving 11 bases not matched to a gene.